A selection of T cell receptor beta chains follows, all from one sample in a study of T cells after yellow fever vaccination. TCRdb ran MiXCR on the 5' RACE reads and lists one entry per CDR3 protein. The sample holds 200,000 to 250,000 distinct CDR3 sequences, more than 3% seen once. Source: CD4+ T cells sorted from PBMCs, taken 10 days after the yellow fever booster vaccination. The source is a man younger than 35 who received the YFV17D yellow fever vaccine. CDR3s include the opening cysteine and the closing phenylalanine or tryptophan. A D gene is named only where the DNA matches it firmly. Some rows have no size entry. The others give once, few or many, or a class for an expanded clone.

V	D	J	size	DNA	CDR3
TRBV12-3/TRBV12-4	NA	TRBJ1-2	many	TGTGCCAGCAGTTTCGCCAGGGGATATGGCTACACCTTC	CASSFARGYGYTF
TRBV5-6	TRBD1	TRBJ2-4	many	TGTGCCAGCAGCCCAGCCGGGACAGGGGATTCGTTC	CASSPAGTGDSF
TRBV5-5	NA	TRBJ1-4	few	TGTGCCAGCAGCTCAAGGAGGGGTGCTAATGAAAAACTGTTTTTT	CASSSRRGANEKLFF
TRBV5-4	TRBD2	TRBJ2-3	many	TGTGCCAGCAGCTTGGGGGCGGGAGCGGGAGGAGATACGCAGTATTTT	CASSLGAGAGGDTQYF
TRBV5-1	NA	TRBJ2-2	many	TGCGCCAGCAGCACACAACCGGGCGGGGAGCTGTTTTTT	CASSTQPGGELFF
TRBV5-1	NA	TRBJ2-2	many	TGCGCCAGCAGCTTGGCCCCGCCAGGGACCGGGGAGCTGTTTTTT	CASSLAPPGTGELFF
TRBV12-3/TRBV12-4	NA	TRBJ2-4	NA	TGTGCCAGCAGTTTTCCCGCCAGGAAAAACATTCAGTACTTC	CASSFPARKNIQYF
TRBV6-6	TRBD2	TRBJ2-1	many	TGTGCCAGCAGTGATCATAGCGGGGGGCTCAATAATGAGCAGTTCTTC	CASSDHSGGLNNEQFF
TRBV7-8	TRBD1	TRBJ1-6	many	TGTGCCAGCAGCTCCCGGGACAGGGAAGGGTCACCCCTCCACTTT	CASSSRDREGSPLHF
TRBV18	NA	TRBJ2-7	NA	TGTGCCAGCTCAGCCAATGCCTACGAGCAGTACTTC	CASSANAYEQYF
TRBV2	TRBD1	TRBJ2-3	many	TGTGCCAGCAGGCGCCGGGCAGGGGGTGTAGGCACAGATACGCAGTATTTT	CASRRRAGGVGTDTQYF
TRBV6-2/TRBV6-3	NA	TRBJ1-2	many	TGTGCCAGCAGTCCCTTCAGCTATGGCTACACCTTC	CASSPFSYGYTF
TRBV7-3	TRBD1	TRBJ2-3	many	TGTGCCAGCAGCCAGGGGGCGGCTAGCACAGATACGCAGTATTTT	CASSQGAASTDTQYF
TRBV7-2	NA	TRBJ2-2	NA	TGTGCCAGCAGCTTAGGGGGGCAGGGGACCGGGGAGCTGTTTTTT	CASSLGGQGTGELFF
TRBV18	NA	TRBJ2-1	few	TGTGCCAGCTCACCATCGTCCGCAGGGGCAGCCTACAATGAGCAGTTCTTC	CASSPSSAGAAYNEQFF
TRBV20-1	NA	TRBJ1-5	NA	TGCAGTGCTATCGACGGGCCAATAGCGCGCAATCAGCCCCAGCATTTT	CSAIDGPIARNQPQHF
TRBV6-5	NA	TRBJ2-1	few	TGTGCCAGCAGTTACTCGGTGGCGGTTGAGCAGTTCTTC	CASSYSVAVEQFF
TRBV18	TRBD1	TRBJ2-3	many	TGTGCCAGCTCGCCCCCGGGACAGGGTTCAGATACGCAGTATTTT	CASSPPGQGSDTQYF
TRBV4-1	TRBD1	TRBJ1-2	NA	TGCGCCAGCAGCCAAGAAGGGACAGGGGCAGATGGCTACACCTTC	CASSQEGTGADGYTF
TRBV5-4	NA	TRBJ1-2	NA	TGTGCCAGCAGCTTGAACAGGGATAACTATGGCTACACCTTC	CASSLNRDNYGYTF
TRBV6-5	TRBD1	TRBJ1-1	NA	TGTGCCAGCAACCCTTCTCCGGGACAGGGGCACACTGAAGCTTTCTTT	CASNPSPGQGHTEAFF
TRBV10-3	TRBD2	TRBJ2-3	many	TGTGCCATCAGTGAGGGACTAGCATGGGATACGCAGTATTTT	CAISEGLAWDTQYF
TRBV6-2/TRBV6-3	NA	TRBJ1-1	many	TGTGCCAGCAGGAATACAGGTCACACTGAAGCTTTCTTT	CASRNTGHTEAFF
TRBV10-3	TRBD1	TRBJ1-6	few	TGTGCCACCAGGGACAGGGGGAATAATTCACCCCTCCACTTT	CATRDRGNNSPLHF
TRBV5-1	TRBD2	TRBJ2-5	many	TGCGCCAGCAGCTTGGCCGGGACTAGTAGGGGCCGAGAGACCCAGTACTTC	CASSLAGTSRGRETQYF
TRBV7-9	TRBD1	TRBJ2-3	many	TGTGCCAGCAGCCCCGGACAGGGGCACTTCACAGATACGCAGTATTTT	CASSPGQGHFTDTQYF
TRBV14	TRBD1	TRBJ2-3	many	TGTGCCAGCAGCCAAGTCACCGGGACAGGGGGGAAAGATACGCAGTATTTT	CASSQVTGTGGKDTQYF
TRBV5-1	NA	TRBJ2-1	many	TGCGCCAGCAGCTTCCCAGTCGGTGAGCAGTTCTTC	CASSFPVGEQFF
TRBV7-2	NA	TRBJ2-3	many	TGTGCCAGCAGCTCTCGTGGAGGGGGCGGCACAGATACGCAGTATTTT	CASSSRGGGGTDTQYF
TRBV4-1	TRBD1	TRBJ1-1	many	TGCGCCAGCAGCCGACCGGGACAGGGCCTCCCTGAAGCTTTCTTT	CASSRPGQGLPEAFF
TRBV20-1	NA	TRBJ1-1	many	TGCAGTGCTAGAGATTCAGGGCCGACTGAAGCTTTCTTT	CSARDSGPTEAFF
TRBV12-3/TRBV12-4	TRBD1	TRBJ1-5	NA	TGTGCCAGCAGTCGCCGGTCGGGAACAGGGGGTTATAGCAATCAGCCCCTGCATTTT	CASSRRSGTGGYSNQPLHF
TRBV15	NA	TRBJ1-2	few	TGTGCCACCAGCTATCGGACCGGCTATGGCTACACCTTC	CATSYRTGYGYTF
TRBV7-2	NA	TRBJ1-6	NA	TGTGCCAGCAGCTTTGAAGGGGTGGATTCACCCCTCCACTTT	CASSFEGVDSPLHF
TRBV5-4	NA	TRBJ2-2	few	TGTGCCAGCAGTTCCCCCGGGGGAGAGAGCGGGGAGCTGTTTTTT	CASSSPGGESGELFF
TRBV7-9	TRBD1	TRBJ2-4	few	TGTGCCAGCAGCTTAGAGGGACAGGAGGACATTCAGTACTTC	CASSLEGQEDIQYF
TRBV6-2/TRBV6-3	NA	TRBJ1-2	many	TGTGCCAGCAGTTACTCGGGGTTCTATGGCTACACCTTC	CASSYSGFYGYTF
TRBV10-3	TRBD2	TRBJ2-2	many	TGTGCCATCAAGGGACTAGCGGACACTACCGGGGAGCTGTTTTTT	CAIKGLADTTGELFF
TRBV15	NA	TRBJ2-4	many	TGTGCCACCAGCGCAAGAGAAAGTGGCATTCAGTACTTC	CATSARESGIQYF
TRBV29-1	NA	TRBJ2-5	few	TGCAGCGCCGGCCTAGGAGAAGAGACCCAGTACTTC	CSAGLGEETQYF
TRBV10-3	NA	TRBJ2-5	many	TGTGCCGCCGCGCCTACGGGGGTAGAGACCCAGTACTTC	CAAAPTGVETQYF
TRBV12-3/TRBV12-4	TRBD2	TRBJ2-1	many	TGTGCCAGCAGTTTGGGAGGGTCTAAGGATGAGCAGTTCTTC	CASSLGGSKDEQFF
TRBV29-1	TRBD1	TRBJ1-2	NA	TGCAGCTTGGGGAGCAGGGGGCATGGCTACACCTTC	CSLGSRGHGYTF
TRBV5-1	NA	TRBJ1-2	NA	TGTCTGGCTCTGGATGGCTACACCTTC	CLALDGYTF
TRBV5-1	TRBD2	TRBJ2-5	many	TGCGCCAGCAGCTTGGGAGGTTCGGGGGGCCAAGAGACCCAGTACTTC	CASSLGGSGGQETQYF